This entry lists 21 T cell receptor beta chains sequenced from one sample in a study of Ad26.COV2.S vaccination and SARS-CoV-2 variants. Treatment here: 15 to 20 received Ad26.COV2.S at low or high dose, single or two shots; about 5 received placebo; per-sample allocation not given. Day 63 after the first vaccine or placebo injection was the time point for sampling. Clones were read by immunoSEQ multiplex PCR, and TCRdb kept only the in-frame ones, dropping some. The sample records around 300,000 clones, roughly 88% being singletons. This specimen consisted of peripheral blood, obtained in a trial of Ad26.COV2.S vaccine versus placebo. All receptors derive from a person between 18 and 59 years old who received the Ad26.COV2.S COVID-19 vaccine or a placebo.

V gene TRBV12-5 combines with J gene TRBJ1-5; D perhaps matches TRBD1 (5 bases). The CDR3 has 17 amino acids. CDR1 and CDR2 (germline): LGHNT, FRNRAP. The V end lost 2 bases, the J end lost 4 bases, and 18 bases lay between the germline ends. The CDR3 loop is CASGLTRGVGANQPQHF. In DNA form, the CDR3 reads TGTGCTAGTGGTTTGACACGGGGGGTGGGAGCGAATCAGCCCCAGCATTTT.

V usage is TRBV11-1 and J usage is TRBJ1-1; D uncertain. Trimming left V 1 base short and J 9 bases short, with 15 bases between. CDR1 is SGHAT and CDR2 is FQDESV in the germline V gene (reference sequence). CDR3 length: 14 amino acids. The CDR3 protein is CASSLDYGSSKAFF. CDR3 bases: TGTGCCAGCAGCTTAGATTACGGGAGCTCGAAAGCTTTCTTT.

The CDR3 loop is CASSLLGENTEAFF. The CDR3 bases are TGCGCCAGCAGCTTGTTGGGGGAGAACACTGAAGCTTTCTTT. The V call is TRBV5-1, the J call TRBJ1-1, with TRBD1 as a possible D gene (5 bases). V dropped 1 base and J dropped 1 base, with 8 bases sitting between them. There are 14 residues in the CDR3. Germline lookup yields CDR1 SGHRS and CDR2 YFSETQ.

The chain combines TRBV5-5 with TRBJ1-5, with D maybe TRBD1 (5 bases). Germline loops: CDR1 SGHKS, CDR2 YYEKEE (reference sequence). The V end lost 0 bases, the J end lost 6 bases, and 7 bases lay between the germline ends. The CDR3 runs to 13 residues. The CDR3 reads CASSLGGRQPQHF. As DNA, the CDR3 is TGTGCCAGCAGCTTGGGGGGCCGTCAGCCCCAGCATTTT.

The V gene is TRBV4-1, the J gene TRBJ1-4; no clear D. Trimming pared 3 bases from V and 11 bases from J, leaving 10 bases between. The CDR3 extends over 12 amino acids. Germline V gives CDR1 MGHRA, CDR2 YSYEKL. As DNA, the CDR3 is TGCGCCAGCAGCCAGATTAGGGAGAAACTGTTTTTT. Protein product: CASSQIREKLFF.

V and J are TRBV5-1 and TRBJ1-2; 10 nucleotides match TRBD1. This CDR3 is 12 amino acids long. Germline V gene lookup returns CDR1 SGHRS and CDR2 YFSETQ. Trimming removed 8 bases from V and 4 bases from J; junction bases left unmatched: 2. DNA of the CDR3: TGCGCCAGTGGGACAGGGGTCTATGGCTACACCTTC. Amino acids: CASGTGVYGYTF.

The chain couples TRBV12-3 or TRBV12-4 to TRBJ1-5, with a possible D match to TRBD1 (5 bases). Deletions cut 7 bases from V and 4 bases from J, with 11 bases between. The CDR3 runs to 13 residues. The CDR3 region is CASTWGRNQPQHF. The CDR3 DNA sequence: TGTGCCAGCACCTGGGGACGGAATCAGCCCCAGCATTTT.

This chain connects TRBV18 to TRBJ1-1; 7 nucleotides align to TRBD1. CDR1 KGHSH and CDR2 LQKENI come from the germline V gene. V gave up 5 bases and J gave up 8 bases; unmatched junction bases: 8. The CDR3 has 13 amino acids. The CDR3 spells CASSSQTGPEAFF. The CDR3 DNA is TGTGCCAGCTCATCTCAGACAGGGCCCGAAGCTTTCTTT.

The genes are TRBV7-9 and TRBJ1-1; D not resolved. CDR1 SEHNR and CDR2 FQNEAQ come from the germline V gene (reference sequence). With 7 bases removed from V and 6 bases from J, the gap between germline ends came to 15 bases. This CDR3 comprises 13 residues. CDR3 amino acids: CASTLIVAAEAFF. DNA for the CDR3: TGTGCCAGCACCCTAATTGTGGCAGCTGAAGCTTTCTTT.

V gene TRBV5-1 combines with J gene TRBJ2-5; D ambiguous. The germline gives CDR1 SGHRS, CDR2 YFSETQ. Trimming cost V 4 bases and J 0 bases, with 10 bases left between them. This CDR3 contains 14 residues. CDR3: CASSPGDNQETQYF. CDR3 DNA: TGCGCCAGCAGCCCCGGAGATAACCAAGAGACCCAGTACTTC. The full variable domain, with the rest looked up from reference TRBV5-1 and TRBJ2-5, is KAGVTQTPRYLIKTRGQQVTLSCSPISGHRSVSWYQQTPGQGLQFLFEYFSETQRNKGNFPGRFSGRQFSNSRSEMNVSTLELGDSALYLCASSPGDNQETQYFGPGTRLLVL.

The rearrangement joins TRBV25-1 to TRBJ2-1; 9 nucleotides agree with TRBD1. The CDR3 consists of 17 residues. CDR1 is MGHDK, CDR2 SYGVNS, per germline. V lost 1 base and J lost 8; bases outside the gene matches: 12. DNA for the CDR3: TGTGCCAGCAGTGAATTTATAGGACAGGGGACCTCACATGAGCAGTTCTTC. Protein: CASSEFIGQGTSHEQFF.

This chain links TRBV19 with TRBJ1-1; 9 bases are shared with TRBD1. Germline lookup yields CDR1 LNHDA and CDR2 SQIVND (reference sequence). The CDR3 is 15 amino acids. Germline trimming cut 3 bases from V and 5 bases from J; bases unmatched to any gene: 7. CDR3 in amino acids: CASSIIGTGKTEAFF. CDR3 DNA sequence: TGTGCCAGTAGTATTATCGGGACAGGGAAAACTGAAGCTTTCTTT.

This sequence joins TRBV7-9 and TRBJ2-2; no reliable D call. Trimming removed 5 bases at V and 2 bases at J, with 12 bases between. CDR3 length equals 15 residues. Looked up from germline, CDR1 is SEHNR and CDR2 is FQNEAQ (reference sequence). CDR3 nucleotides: TGTGCCAGCAGCGACCCCCCGATAAACACCGGGGAGCTGTTTTTT. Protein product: CASSDPPINTGELFF.

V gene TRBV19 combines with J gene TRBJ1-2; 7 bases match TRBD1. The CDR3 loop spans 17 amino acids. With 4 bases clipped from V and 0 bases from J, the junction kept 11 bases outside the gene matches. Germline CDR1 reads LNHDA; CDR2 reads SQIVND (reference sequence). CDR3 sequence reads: CASSTQGLELTNYGYTF. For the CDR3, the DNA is TGTGCCAGTAGTACACAGGGGTTGGAGCTAACTAACTATGGCTACACCTTC.

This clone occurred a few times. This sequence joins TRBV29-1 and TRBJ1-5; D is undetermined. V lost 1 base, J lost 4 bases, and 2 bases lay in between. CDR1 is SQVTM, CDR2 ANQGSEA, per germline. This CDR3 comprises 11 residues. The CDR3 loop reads CSVEGNQPQHF. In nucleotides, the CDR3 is TGCAGCGTTGAAGGTAATCAGCCCCAGCATTTT.

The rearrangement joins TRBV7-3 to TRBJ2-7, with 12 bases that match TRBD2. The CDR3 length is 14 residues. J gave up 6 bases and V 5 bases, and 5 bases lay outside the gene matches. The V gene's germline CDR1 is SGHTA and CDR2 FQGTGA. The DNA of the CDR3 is TGTGCCAGCAGCCCGAAGACTAGCGGGAGCGAGCAGTACGTC. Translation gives CASSPKTSGSEQYV.

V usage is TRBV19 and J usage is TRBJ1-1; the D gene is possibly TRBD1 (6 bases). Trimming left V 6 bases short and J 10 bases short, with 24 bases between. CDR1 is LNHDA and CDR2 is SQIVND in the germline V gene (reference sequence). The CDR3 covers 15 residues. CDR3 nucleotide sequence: TGTGCCAGTAGAAGATCACCAGGGGAACATAGCACAGCTTTCTTT. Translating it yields CASRRSPGEHSTAFF.

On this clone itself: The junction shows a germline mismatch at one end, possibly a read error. Here the CDR3 reads CASSQTILAGDPIF. The CDR3 region has the DNA TGTGCCAGCAGCCAAACAATTCTAGCGGGAGACCCAATCTTC. V is TRBV3-1 (or the pseudogene TRBV3-2) and J is TRBJ2-1, with 10 bases identical to TRBD2. CDR1 is LGHDT, CDR2 YNNKEL, per germline (reference sequence). CDR3 length equals 14 residues.

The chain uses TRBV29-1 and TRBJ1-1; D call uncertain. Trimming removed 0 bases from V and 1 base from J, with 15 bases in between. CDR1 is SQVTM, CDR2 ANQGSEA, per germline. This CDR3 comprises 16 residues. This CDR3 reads CSVEDSPGGWNTEAFF. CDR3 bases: TGCAGCGTTGAAGATTCTCCTGGAGGGTGGAACACTGAAGCTTTCTTT.

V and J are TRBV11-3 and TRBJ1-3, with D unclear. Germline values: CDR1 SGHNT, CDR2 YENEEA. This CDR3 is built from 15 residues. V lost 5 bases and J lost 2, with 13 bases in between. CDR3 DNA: TGTGCCAGCAGCAGTCACGAGTCGGCTGGAAACACCATATATTTT. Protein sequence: CASSSHESAGNTIYF.

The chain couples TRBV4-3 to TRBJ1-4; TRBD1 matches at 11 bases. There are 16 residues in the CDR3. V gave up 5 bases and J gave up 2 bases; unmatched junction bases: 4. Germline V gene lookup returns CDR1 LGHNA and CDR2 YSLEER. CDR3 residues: CASSARDRGTNEKLFF. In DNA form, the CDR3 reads TGCGCCAGCAGCGCCCGGGACAGGGGGACTAATGAAAAACTGTTTTTT.